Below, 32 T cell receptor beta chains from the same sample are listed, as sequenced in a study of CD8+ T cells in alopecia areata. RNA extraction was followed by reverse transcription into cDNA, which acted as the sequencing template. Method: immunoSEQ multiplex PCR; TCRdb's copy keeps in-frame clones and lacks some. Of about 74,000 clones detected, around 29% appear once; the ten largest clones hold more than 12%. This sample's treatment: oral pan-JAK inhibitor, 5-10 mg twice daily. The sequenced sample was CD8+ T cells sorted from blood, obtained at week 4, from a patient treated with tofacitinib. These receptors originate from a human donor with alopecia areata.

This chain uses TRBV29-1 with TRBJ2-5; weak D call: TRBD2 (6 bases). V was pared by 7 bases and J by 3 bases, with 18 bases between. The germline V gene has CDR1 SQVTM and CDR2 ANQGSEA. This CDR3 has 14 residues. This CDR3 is CSATPSWGEETQYF. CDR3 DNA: TGCAGCGCTACCCCGTCCTGGGGGGAAGAGACCCAGTACTTC.

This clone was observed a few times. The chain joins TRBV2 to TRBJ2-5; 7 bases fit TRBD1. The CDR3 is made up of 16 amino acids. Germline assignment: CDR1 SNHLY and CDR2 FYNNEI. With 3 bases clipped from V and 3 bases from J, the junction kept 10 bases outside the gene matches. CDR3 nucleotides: TGTGCCAGCAGTGACCCCCGACAGGGAAGAAAAGAGACCCAGTACTTC. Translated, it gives CASSDPRQGRKETQYF.

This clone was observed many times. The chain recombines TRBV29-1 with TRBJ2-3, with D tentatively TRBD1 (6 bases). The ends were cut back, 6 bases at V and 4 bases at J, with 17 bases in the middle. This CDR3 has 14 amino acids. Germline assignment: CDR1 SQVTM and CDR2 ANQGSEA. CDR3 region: CSVAGTITSDTQYF. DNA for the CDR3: TGCAGCGTCGCCGGGACAATCACCTCAGATACGCAGTATTTT.

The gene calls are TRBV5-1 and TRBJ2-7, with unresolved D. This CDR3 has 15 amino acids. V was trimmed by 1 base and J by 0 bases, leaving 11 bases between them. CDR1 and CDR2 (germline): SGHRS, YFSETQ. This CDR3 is CASSLSSLNSYEQYF. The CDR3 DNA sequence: TGCGCCAGCAGCTTGAGCAGCTTAAACTCCTACGAGCAGTACTTC. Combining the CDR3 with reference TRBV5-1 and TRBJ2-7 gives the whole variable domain KAGVTQTPRYLIKTRGQQVTLSCSPISGHRSVSWYQQTPGQGLQFLFEYFSETQRNKGNFPGRFSGRQFSNSRSEMNVSTLELGDSALYLCASSLSSLNSYEQYFGPGTRLTVT.

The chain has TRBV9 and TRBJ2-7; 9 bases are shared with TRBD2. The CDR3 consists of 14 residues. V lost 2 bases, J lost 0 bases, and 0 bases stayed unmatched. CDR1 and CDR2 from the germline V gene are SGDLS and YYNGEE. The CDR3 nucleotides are TGTGCCAGCAGCGTTAGCGGGGGCTCCTACGAGCAGTACTTC. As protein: CASSVSGGSYEQYF.

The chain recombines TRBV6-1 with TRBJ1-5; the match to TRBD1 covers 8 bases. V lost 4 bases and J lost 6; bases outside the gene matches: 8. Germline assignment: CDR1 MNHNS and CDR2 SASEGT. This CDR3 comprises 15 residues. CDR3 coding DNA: TGTGCCAGCAGTGCTCAGACAGGGGAGAGTCAGCCCCAGCATTTT. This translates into CASSAQTGESQPQHF.

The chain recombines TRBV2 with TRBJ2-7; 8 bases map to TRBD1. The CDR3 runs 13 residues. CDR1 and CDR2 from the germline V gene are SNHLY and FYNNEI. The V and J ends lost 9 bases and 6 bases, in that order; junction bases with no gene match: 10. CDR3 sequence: CARRGQGAVEQYF. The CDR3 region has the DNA TGTGCCAGAAGGGGGCAGGGGGCGGTCGAGCAGTACTTC.

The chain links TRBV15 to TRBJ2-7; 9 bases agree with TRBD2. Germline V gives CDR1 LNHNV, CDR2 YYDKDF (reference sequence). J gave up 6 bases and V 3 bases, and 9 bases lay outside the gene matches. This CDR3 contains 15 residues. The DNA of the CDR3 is TGTGCCACCAGCAGGGCCGGGACTAGCCGGGTCGAGCAGTACTTC. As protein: CATSRAGTSRVEQYF.

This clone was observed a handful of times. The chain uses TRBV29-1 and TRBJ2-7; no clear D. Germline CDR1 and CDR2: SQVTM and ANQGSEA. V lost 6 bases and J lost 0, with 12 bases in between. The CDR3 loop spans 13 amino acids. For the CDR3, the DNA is TGCAGCGTCTCGGGCCCCTCCTCCTACGAGCAGTACTTC. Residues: CSVSGPSSYEQYF.

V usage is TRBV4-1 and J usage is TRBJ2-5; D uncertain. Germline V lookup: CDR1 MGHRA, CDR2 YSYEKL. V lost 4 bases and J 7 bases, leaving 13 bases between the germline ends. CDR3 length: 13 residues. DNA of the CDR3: TGCGCCAGCAGCCTCGGACCCCCCGGGACCCAGTACTTC. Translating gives CASSLGPPGTQYF.

CDR3 sequence: CSVRSTSANTGELFF. CDR3 nucleotide sequence: TGCAGCGTACGTTCGACTAGCGCGAACACCGGGGAGCTGTTTTTT. V and J are TRBV29-1 and TRBJ2-2, with 8 bases lining up with TRBD2. The V gene end was trimmed by 6 bases and the J gene end by 0 bases; junction bases not matched to a gene: 6. The CDR3 extends over 15 amino acids. Germline CDR1 and CDR2: SQVTM and ANQGSEA.

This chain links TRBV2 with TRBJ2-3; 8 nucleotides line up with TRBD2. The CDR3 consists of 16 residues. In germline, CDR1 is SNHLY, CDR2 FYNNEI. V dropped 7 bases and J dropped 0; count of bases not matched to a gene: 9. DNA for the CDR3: TGTGCCAGCACCCCCCGGACTAGCCTTAGCACAGATACGCAGTATTTT. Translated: CASTPRTSLSTDTQYF. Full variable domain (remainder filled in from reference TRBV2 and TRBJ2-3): EPEVTQTPSHQVTQMGQEVILRCVPISNHLYFYWYRQILGQKVEFLVSFYNNEISEKSEIFDDQFSVERPDGSNFTLKIRSTKLEDSAMYFCASTPRTSLSTDTQYFGPGTRLTVL.

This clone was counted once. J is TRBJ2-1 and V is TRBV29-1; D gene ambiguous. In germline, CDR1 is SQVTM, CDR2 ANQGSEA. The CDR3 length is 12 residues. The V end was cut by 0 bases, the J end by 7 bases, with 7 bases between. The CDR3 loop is CSVEEVDNEQFF. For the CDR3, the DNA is TGCAGCGTTGAAGAGGTCGATAATGAGCAGTTCTTC.

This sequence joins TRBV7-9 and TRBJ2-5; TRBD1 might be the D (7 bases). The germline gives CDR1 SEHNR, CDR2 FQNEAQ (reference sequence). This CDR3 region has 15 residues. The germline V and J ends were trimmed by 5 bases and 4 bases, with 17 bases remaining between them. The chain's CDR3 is CASSPRDREVETQYF. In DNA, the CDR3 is TGTGCCAGCAGCCCCCGAGACAGGGAGGTAGAGACCCAGTACTTC.

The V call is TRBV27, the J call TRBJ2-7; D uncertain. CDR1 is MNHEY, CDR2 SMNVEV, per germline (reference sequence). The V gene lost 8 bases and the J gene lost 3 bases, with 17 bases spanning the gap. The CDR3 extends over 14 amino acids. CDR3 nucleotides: TGTGCCAGCTCCGTGGCGGTTCTCCACTACGAGCAGTACTTC. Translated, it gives CASSVAVLHYEQYF.

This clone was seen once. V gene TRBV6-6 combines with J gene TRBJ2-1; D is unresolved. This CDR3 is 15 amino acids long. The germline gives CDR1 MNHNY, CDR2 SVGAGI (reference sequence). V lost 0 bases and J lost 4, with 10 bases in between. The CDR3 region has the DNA TGTGCCAGCAGTTACTCCGCCGCGGATTACAATGAGCAGTTCTTC. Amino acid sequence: CASSYSAADYNEQFF.

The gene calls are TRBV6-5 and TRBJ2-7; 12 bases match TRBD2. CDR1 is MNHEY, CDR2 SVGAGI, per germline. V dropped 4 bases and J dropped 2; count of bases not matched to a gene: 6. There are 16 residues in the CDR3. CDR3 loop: CASSSGLAGSTYEQYF. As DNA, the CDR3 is TGTGCCAGCAGTTCCGGACTAGCGGGATCAACCTACGAGCAGTACTTC.

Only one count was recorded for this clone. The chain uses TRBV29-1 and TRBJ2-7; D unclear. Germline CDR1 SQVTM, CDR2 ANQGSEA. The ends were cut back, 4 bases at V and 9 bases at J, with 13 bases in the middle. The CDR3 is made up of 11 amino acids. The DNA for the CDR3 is TGCAGCGTTGGTCTGGGTCTTAGGCAGTACTTC. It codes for CSVGLGLRQYF.

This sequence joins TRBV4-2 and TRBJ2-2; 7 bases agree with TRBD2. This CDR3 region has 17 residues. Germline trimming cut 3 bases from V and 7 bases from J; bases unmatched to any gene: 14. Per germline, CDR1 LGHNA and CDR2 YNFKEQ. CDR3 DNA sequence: TGTGCCAGCAGCCACCCCCCAGGGAGGGGAGCCGACGGGGAGCTGTTTTTT. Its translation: CASSHPPGRGADGELFF.

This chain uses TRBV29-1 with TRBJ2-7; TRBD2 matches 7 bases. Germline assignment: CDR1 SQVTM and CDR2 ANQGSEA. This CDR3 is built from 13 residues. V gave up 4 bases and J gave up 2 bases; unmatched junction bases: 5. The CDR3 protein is CSVAASGAYEQYF. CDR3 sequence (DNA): TGCAGCGTTGCGGCTAGCGGTGCCTACGAGCAGTACTTC.

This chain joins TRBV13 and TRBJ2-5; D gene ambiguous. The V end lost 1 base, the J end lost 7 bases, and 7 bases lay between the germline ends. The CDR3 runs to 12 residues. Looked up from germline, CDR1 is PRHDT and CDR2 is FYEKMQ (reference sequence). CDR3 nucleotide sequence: TGTGCCAGCAGCTTAGCGGATCGGACCCAGTACTTC. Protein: CASSLADRTQYF.

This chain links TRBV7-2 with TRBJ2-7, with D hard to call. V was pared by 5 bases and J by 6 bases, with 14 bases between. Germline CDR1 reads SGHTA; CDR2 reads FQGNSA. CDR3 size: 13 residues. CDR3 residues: CASSPDSPPEQYF. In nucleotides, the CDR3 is TGTGCCAGCAGCCCTGACTCCCCCCCCGAGCAGTACTTC.

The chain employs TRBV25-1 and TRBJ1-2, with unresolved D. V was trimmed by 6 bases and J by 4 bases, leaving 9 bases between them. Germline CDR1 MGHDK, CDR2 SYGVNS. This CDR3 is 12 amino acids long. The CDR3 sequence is CASSLDGYGYTF. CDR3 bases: TGTGCCAGCAGCCTGGACGGCTATGGCTACACCTTC.

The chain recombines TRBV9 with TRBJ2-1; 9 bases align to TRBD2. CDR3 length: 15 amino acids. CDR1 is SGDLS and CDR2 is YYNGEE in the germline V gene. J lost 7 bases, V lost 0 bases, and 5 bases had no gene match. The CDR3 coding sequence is TGTGCCAGCAGCGTAGGGGGCGGGAGGGCTAATGAGCAGTTCTTC. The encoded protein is CASSVGGGRANEQFF.

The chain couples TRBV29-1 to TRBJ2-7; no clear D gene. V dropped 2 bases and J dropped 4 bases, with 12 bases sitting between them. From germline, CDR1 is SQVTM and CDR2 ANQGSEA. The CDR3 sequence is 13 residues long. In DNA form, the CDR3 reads TGCAGCGTTGAACCACAGCGCGGTTACGAGCAGTACTTC. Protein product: CSVEPQRGYEQYF.

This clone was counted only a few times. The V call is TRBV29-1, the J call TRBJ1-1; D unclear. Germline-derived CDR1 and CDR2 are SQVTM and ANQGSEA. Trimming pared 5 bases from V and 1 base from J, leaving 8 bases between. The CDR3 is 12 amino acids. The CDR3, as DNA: TGCAGCGTTTGGCTGAAGAACACTGAAGCTTTCTTT. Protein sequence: CSVWLKNTEAFF.

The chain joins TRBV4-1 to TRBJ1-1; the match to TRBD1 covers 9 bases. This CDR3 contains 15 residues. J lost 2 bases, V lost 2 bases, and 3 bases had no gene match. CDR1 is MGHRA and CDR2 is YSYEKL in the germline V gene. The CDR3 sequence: CASSQRTGANTEAFF. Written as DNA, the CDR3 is TGCGCCAGCAGCCAAAGGACAGGGGCAAACACTGAAGCTTTCTTT.

The CDR3 DNA reads as TGTGCTAGTGCCCAGGGTTTGAACACTGAAGCTTTCTTT. It specifies CASAQGLNTEAFF. The chain combines TRBV12-5 with TRBJ1-1; tentative D call: TRBD1 (5 bases). The CDR3 runs 13 residues. In germline, CDR1 is LGHNT, CDR2 FRNRAP. V was clipped by 7 bases and J by 0 bases, with 9 bases between them.

This CDR3 reads CASSTRRQDNEKLFF. DNA for the CDR3: TGTGCCAGCAGTACCCGACGGCAAGATAATGAAAAACTGTTTTTT. The V call is TRBV27, the J call TRBJ1-4; D ambiguous. CDR1 is MNHEY and CDR2 is SMNVEV in the germline V gene (reference sequence). The CDR3 is 15 residues long. V lost 5 bases and J 4 bases, leaving 14 bases between the germline ends.

CDR3 DNA sequence: TGTGCCTGGAGTGTATTGGGTTTGACTGAAGCTTTCTTT. Protein: CAWSVLGLTEAFF. The chain has TRBV30 and TRBJ1-1; no clear D. V was pared by 0 bases and J by 5 bases, with 10 bases between. In germline, CDR1 is GTSNPN, CDR2 SVGIG (reference sequence). This CDR3 spans 13 amino acids.

The CDR3 loop is CASSTGVTYGYTF. In DNA, the CDR3 is TGTGCCAGTAGTACCGGGGTCACGTATGGCTACACCTTC. This chain links TRBV19 with TRBJ1-2, with unresolved D. V shed 4 bases and J shed 5 bases, with 11 bases lying between them. Germline V CDR1 and CDR2: LNHDA, SQIVND (reference sequence). The CDR3 totals 13 residues.

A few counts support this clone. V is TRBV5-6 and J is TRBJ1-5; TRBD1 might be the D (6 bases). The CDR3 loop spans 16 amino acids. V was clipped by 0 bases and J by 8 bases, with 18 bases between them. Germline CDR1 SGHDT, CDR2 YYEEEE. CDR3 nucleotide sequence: TGTGCCAGCAGCTTGGCCAGGGAGGGGTACAGGGAGCCCCAGCATTTT. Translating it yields CASSLAREGYREPQHF.